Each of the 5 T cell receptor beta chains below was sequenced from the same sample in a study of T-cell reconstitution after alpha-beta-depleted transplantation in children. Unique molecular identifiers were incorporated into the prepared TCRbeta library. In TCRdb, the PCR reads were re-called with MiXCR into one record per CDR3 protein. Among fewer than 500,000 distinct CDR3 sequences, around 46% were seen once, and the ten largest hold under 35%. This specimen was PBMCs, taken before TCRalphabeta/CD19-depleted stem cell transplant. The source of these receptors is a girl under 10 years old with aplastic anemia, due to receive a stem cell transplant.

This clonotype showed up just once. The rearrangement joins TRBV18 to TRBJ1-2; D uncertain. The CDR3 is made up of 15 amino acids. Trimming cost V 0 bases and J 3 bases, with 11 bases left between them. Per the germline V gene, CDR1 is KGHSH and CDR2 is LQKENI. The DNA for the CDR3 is TGTGCCAGCTCACCACCTGAGGGAACCCACTATGGCTACACCTTC. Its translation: CASSPPEGTHYGYTF.

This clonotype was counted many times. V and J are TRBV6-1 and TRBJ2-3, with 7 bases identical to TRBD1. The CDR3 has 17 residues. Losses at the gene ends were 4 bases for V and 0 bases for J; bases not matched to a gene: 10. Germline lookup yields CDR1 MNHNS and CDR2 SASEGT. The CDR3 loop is CASSVRQGPSSTDTQYF. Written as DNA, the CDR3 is TGTGCCAGCAGTGTACGACAGGGACCGTCTAGCACAGATACGCAGTATTTT.

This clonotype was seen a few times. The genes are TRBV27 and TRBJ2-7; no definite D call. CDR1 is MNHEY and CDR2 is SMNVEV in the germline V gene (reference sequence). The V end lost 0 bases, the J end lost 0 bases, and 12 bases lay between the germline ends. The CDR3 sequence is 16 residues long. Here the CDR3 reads CASSLSASASSYEQYF. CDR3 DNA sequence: TGTGCCAGCAGTTTATCGGCCAGCGCTAGCTCCTACGAGCAGTACTTC.

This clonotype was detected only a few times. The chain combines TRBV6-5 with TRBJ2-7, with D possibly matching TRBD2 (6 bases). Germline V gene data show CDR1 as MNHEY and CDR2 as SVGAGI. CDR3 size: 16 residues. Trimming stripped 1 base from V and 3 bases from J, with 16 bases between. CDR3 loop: CASSYFAPGLLYEQYF. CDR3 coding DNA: TGTGCCAGCAGTTACTTTGCCCCGGGACTCCTCTACGAGCAGTACTTC.

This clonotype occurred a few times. DNA for the CDR3: TGTGCCAGCAGCGAGGGCCTCCGGTCGACTGGGGCCAACGTCCTGACTTTC. Translation: CASSEGLRSTGANVLTF. The J gene is TRBJ2-6, the V gene TRBV7-9, with a weak D call TRBD2 (5 bases). Germline values: CDR1 SEHNR, CDR2 FQNEAQ (reference sequence). The V and J ends lost 5 bases and 2 bases respectively, with 16 bases between them. The CDR3 is made up of 17 amino acids.